This TCR beta chain was recorded in a study of cytomegalovirus exposure and HLA in healthy donors. Study in general: Inside one of the first data releases sat about 85 million unique TCRs taken from HLA-typed donors. Study-wide points: 87-base-pair reads could not separate some V segments, including TRBV6-2 and TRBV6-3.

V lost 2 bases and J 3 bases, leaving 7 bases between the germline ends. The CDR3 consists of 13 residues. The germline V gene has CDR1 SGHTA and CDR2 FQGTGA. PCR amplification relied on 60 Vbeta primers (plus 13 Jbeta primers). TCRdb's table, derived via immunoSEQ multiplex PCR, lists solely in-frame clones and lacks some. The repertoire holds over 75,000 clones, with roughly a tenth as singletons. A few counts support this clone. Its target is unknown. The chain joins TRBV7-3 to TRBJ1-1, with D possibly being TRBD1 (5 bases). The material sequenced was PBMCs. The TCR was taken from a man in his forties or fifties in good health and CMV-seropositive. CDR3 in amino acids: CASSLGAYTEAFF. In nucleotides, the CDR3 is TGTGCCAGCAGCTTAGGGGCCTACACTGAAGCTTTCTTT.